These T cell receptor beta chains were read from a single sample in a study of regulatory T cells in long-lasting Graves disease. In TCRdb, the multiplex PCR reads were re-called with MiXCR into one record per CDR3 protein. The data contain approximately 470,000 distinct CDR3 sequences, around 21% of them seen just once; the ten biggest clones take up 7% to 9.5%. Sequences were derived from peripheral blood mononuclear cells (PBMCs), sampled when the disease was refractory, from a patient treated with antithyroid drugs. The receptors originated from a female donor with Graves disease. Both conserved end residues are part of each CDR3. The D gene is left open where the match is weak. Rows give clone size only sometimes, using once, few, many, or a class for an expanded clone.

clone_size j_call d_call v_call cdr3_nt cdr3_aa
few TRBJ1-2 NA TRBV7-2 TGTGCCAGCAGCTCCTCCCTGGGGAGATTCACGGGCCCCCGCGGCTACACCTTC CASSSSLGRFTGPRGYTF
NA TRBJ2-3 TRBD2 TRBV7-9 TGTGCCAGCAGCTCGACTAGCGGGAGCGGAGATACGCAGTATTTT CASSSTSGSGDTQYF
few TRBJ2-5 NA TRBV10-3 TGTGCCATCGGTAGCGAGGAGACCCAGTACTTC CAIGSEETQYF
few TRBJ2-6 NA TRBV19 TGTGCCACCAAGGGGGGATACGGGGCCAACGTCCTGACTTTC CATKGGYGANVLTF
many TRBJ2-5 NA TRBV7-2 TGTGCCAGCAGCTTAGTTCCCGGGAGAGAGACCCAGTACTTC CASSLVPGRETQYF
few TRBJ2-7 NA TRBV28 TGTGCCAGCAGGTTACCCAGGGGCGAGCAGTACTTC CASRLPRGEQYF
NA TRBJ2-5 TRBD2 TRBV5-1 TGCGCCAGCAGCTTGGGGACTAGATCGGAGACCCAGTACTTC CASSLGTRSETQYF
NA TRBJ1-2 TRBD1 TRBV6-1 TGTGCCAGCAGTGGCCTCGGGACAGGCGTCAGTGGCTACACCTTC CASSGLGTGVSGYTF
NA TRBJ1-5 TRBD1 TRBV19 TGTGCCAGTAATTTTGGACAGGGCCTCAATCAGCCCCAGCATTTT CASNFGQGLNQPQHF
few TRBJ2-7 TRBD1 TRBV29-1 TGCAGCGTTGTTGGGGGACAGACAACCCTAACCAACTACGAGCAGTACTTC CSVVGGQTTLTNYEQYF
few TRBJ1-6 TRBD1 TRBV6-1 TGTGCCAGCAGTACAGACAGGGGCGGCTCCTATAATTCACCCCTCCACTTT CASSTDRGGSYNSPLHF
few TRBJ2-7 NA TRBV30 TGTGCCTGGACCCTGACCACCTCCGAGCAGTACTTC CAWTLTTSEQYF
few TRBJ1-3 NA TRBV12-3/TRBV12-4 TGTGCCAGCAGTTTAACAGCCCTGGGCTCTGGAAACACCATATATTTT CASSLTALGSGNTIYF
few TRBJ2-7 NA TRBV9 TGTGCCAGCAGCGGGAGACTAGGGTACGAGCAGTACTTC CASSGRLGYEQYF
NA TRBJ2-2 NA TRBV27 TGTGCCAGCAGTAGGATGATGGCCGGGGAGCTGTTTTTT CASSRMMAGELFF
many TRBJ2-7 TRBD2 TRBV2 TGTGCCAGCAGTGAGCCGCGGGAGACCCCCTACGAGCAGTACTTC CASSEPRETPYEQYF
many TRBJ2-5 TRBD2 TRBV9 TGTGCCAGCAGCGCAACGGGAGGGGAGACCCAGTACTTC CASSATGGETQYF
NA TRBJ2-2 NA TRBV6-1 TGTGCCAGCAGTGAACGGTCGCCCGGGGAGCTGTTTTTT CASSERSPGELFF
few TRBJ2-7 NA TRBV10-3 TGTGCCATCAGCCGAGAACACGAGCAGTACTTC CAISREHEQYF
NA TRBJ1-3 NA TRBV14 TGTGCCAGCAGCCATAGGACCTTCTCTGGAAACACCATATATTTT CASSHRTFSGNTIYF
NA TRBJ1-5 TRBD1 TRBV6-5 TGTGCCAGCAGTTCATTGACAGGGAAAAGAGAGCCCCAGCATTTT CASSSLTGKREPQHF
few TRBJ2-7 NA TRBV5-1 TGCGCCAGCACCCTAGCCGGGAGAGTCTCCTACGAGCAGTACTTC CASTLAGRVSYEQYF
NA TRBJ1-1 TRBD1 TRBV7-2 TGTGCCAGCAGCTACGTCTCCGGGACAGGGACGTTAGAAGCTTTCTTT CASSYVSGTGTLEAFF
few TRBJ2-7 TRBD2 TRBV9 TGTGCCAGCAGCGCCTATAGCGGGAGGGCCTACGAGCAGTACTTC CASSAYSGRAYEQYF
NA TRBJ1-5 NA TRBV18 TGTGCCAGCCCTCACAGGGCCAGCAATCAGCCCCAGCATTTT CASPHRASNQPQHF
few TRBJ2-7 TRBD2 TRBV6-2/TRBV6-3 TGTGCCAGCAGCCAGCCGGGACTAGCGGGTTCGCAGTACTTC CASSQPGLAGSQYF
NA TRBJ2-3 NA TRBV9 TGTGCCAGCAGCGTAGAGGACGGGAGCACAGATACGCAGTATTTT CASSVEDGSTDTQYF
many TRBJ1-1 NA TRBV5-1 TGCGCCAGCAGCTTGGAAGGTACCTTGAACACTGAAGCTTTCTTT CASSLEGTLNTEAFF
NA TRBJ1-5 NA TRBV27 TGTGCCAGCAGTTTAACTGGGACAAATAGCAATCAGCCCCAGCATTTT CASSLTGTNSNQPQHF